This entry lists 14 T cell receptor beta chains sequenced from one sample in a study of T cell clonality in common variable immunodeficiency. Method: immunoSEQ multiplex PCR; TCRdb's copy keeps in-frame clones and lacks some. The record shows 35,000 to 55,000 clones for this sample, with no singletons present. Sample: peripheral blood mononuclear cells. These receptors were collected from a person aged 18 to 70 in good health.

At least ten counts were recorded for this clone. The CDR3 end lies 3 residues beyond the end of the read and is filled in from the germline J gene. The chain is built from TRBV11-2 and TRBJ2-7; perhaps TRBD1 as D (6 bases). The CDR3 totals 15 residues. Trimming pared 1 base from V and 2 bases from J, leaving 12 bases between. Per the germline V gene, CDR1 is SGHAT and CDR2 is FQNNGV. CDR3 DNA, as far as it was read: TGTGCCAGCAGCTTAGGGGCAGGGGAAACCTACGAG. The encoded protein is CASSLGAGETYE. The full-length CDR3 reads as CASSLGAGETYEQYF.

This clone appeared many times. The DNA read from the CDR3 is TGTGCCAGCAGCGTTAGCGGGGGCACAGATACG. Encoded protein: CASSVSGGTDT. The whole CDR3 sequence is CASSVSGGTDTQYF. The rearrangement links TRBV12-3 or TRBV12-4 to TRBJ2-3; the match to TRBD2 covers 8 bases. The sequenced fragment ends 3 residues before the CDR3 boundary, so the rest is inferred from the germline J gene. This CDR3 has 14 residues. With 6 bases clipped from V and 1 base from J, the junction kept 3 bases outside the gene matches.

This clone showed up many times. The read is 3 residues too short to cover the CDR3 end, so that end is filled in from the germline J gene. The chain joins TRBV15 to TRBJ2-1; D ambiguous. Per the germline V gene, CDR1 is LNHNV and CDR2 is YYDKDF (reference sequence). V lost 3 bases, J lost 8 bases, and 5 bases lay in between. The CDR3 has 11 amino acids. The DNA read from the CDR3 is TGTGCCACCAGCAGTTCCGATGAG. This translates into CATSSSDE. The whole CDR3 region reads CATSSSDEQFF.

There are many counts of this clone. The read halts 3 residues ahead of the CDR3 end, with the missing end drawn from the germline J gene. This chain links TRBV30 with TRBJ1-1; D remains unclear. This CDR3 contains 13 residues. CDR1 is GTSNPN and CDR2 is SVGIG in the germline V gene (reference sequence). Trimming removed 2 bases at V and 2 bases at J, with 9 bases between. The CDR3 is CAWSIIVNTEAFF. The sequenced CDR3 bases are TGTGCCTGGAGTATTATCGTAAACACTGAA.

This clone was seen many times. The read stops 3 residues short of the end of the CDR3; the missing end is completed from the germline J gene. The chain couples TRBV13 to TRBJ1-1; D may be TRBD1 (6 bases). V was pared by 5 bases and J by 1 base, with 11 bases between. This CDR3 comprises 14 residues. Germline V gene sequence: CDR1 PRHDT, CDR2 FYEKMQ (reference sequence). CDR3 sequence reads: CASSPGTSNTEAFF. CDR3 DNA (partial): TGTGCCAGCAGCCCAGGGACATCGAACACTGAA.

This clone was observed many times. The sequence runs out 3 residues before the end of the CDR3; the remainder is reconstructed from the germline J gene. The rearrangement uses TRBV6-4 and TRBJ2-3, with 11 bases identical to TRBD1. This CDR3 is built from 14 residues. V lost 4 bases and J lost 4; bases outside the gene matches: 1. CDR1 MRHNA and CDR2 SNTAGT come from the germline V gene. The covered CDR3 bases are TGTGCCAGCAGTGGGACAGGGGGCGCAGATACG. This codes for CASSGTGGADT. The whole CDR3 protein is CASSGTGGADTQYF.

At least ten counts were recorded for this clone. CDR3 residues: CASTRGSPDNEQFF. Partial CDR3 DNA: TGTGCCAGCACACGCGGGAGCCCCGACAATGAG. This rearrangement joins TRBV27 to TRBJ2-1; 7 bases line up with TRBD2. From the germline J gene comes the end of the CDR3, since the read stops 3 residues before it. V was clipped by 7 bases and J by 5 bases; unmatched bases: 8. The length of the CDR3 is 14 residues. Germline CDR1 reads MNHEY; CDR2 reads SMNVEV (reference sequence).

This clone was counted ten times or more. The missing CDR3 end, 3 residues past where the read stops, is filled in from the germline J gene. The J gene is TRBJ2-3, the V gene TRBV7-3; TRBD2 matches 12 bases. V gave up 4 bases and J gave up 3 bases; unmatched junction bases: 8. The CDR3 runs to 17 residues. CDR1 is SGHTA and CDR2 is FQGTGA in the germline V gene. The CDR3 spells CASSSQAGLAGTDTQYF. The CDR3 bases that were read are TGTGCCAGCAGCTCCCAGGCTGGACTAGCGGGAACAGATACG.

This clone was counted many times. The read terminates 3 residues before the CDR3 end, so the remaining end is supplied by the germline J gene. The chain uses TRBV5-1 and TRBJ1-6; the D is unclear. The CDR3 is 13 residues long. Germline V CDR1 and CDR2: SGHRS, YFSETQ. Trimming took off 0 bases at V and 10 bases at J, with 8 bases between the two ends. Partial CDR3 DNA: TGCGCCAGCAGCTTGGTAGTCGCCTCACCC. Protein sequence: CASSLVVASP. The complete CDR3 sequence is CASSLVVASPLHF.

This clone was recorded at least ten times. The read finishes 3 residues shy of the CDR3 end, and the germline J gene is used to complete it. This chain connects TRBV5-1 to TRBJ2-3, with D maybe TRBD1 (5 bases). V dropped 0 bases and J dropped 6 bases, with 14 bases sitting between them. The CDR3 extends over 15 amino acids. CDR1 and CDR2 from the germline V gene are SGHRS and YFSETQ. The CDR3 protein is CASSLALTAKDTQYF. Partial CDR3 DNA: TGCGCCAGCAGCTTGGCTCTGACAGCAAAGGATACG.

Many counts were recorded for this clone. Read sequence stops 3 residues before the CDR3 end, and the germline J gene provides the missing end. V and J are TRBV19 and TRBJ2-7; the match to TRBD1 covers 7 bases. This CDR3 region has 15 residues. Germline V gene sequence: CDR1 LNHDA, CDR2 SQIVND (reference sequence). Losses at the gene ends were 5 bases for V and 1 base for J; bases not matched to a gene: 8. The CDR3 sequence: CASSLRDSQSYEQYF. The sequenced CDR3 bases are TGTGCCAGTAGTCTCCGGGACAGTCAATCCTACGAG.

The sample holds many counts of this clone. The read terminates 3 residues ahead of where the CDR3 ends, so the germline J gene completes it. The chain combines TRBV6-2 or TRBV6-3 with TRBJ2-7, with a tentative D call TRBD2 (5 bases). The CDR3 length is 17 residues. Per the germline V gene, CDR1 is MNHEY and CDR2 is SVGEGT. Trimming removed 2 bases from V and 0 bases from J, with 17 bases in between. CDR3 DNA, as far as it was read: TGTGCCAGCAGTTACAGCCTAGCCGACTTTTCCTCCTACGAG. This encodes CASSYSLADFSSYE. The CDR3 in full is CASSYSLADFSSYEQYF.

This clone was seen ten or more times. The CDR3 extends 3 residues past the end of the read, so its final part is completed from the germline J gene. V is TRBV11-2 and J is TRBJ2-7; 9 bases align to TRBD2. J gave up 5 bases and V 0 bases, and 2 bases lay outside the gene matches. The CDR3 has 14 residues. Germline V gene lookup returns CDR1 SGHAT and CDR2 FQNNGV. This chain's CDR3 is CASSLDSGGNEQYF. The part of the CDR3 DNA that was read is TGTGCCAGCAGCTTAGATAGCGGGGGTAACGAG.

The sample holds many counts of this clone. The DNA ends 3 residues before the CDR3 does, and the rest of the CDR3 is filled in from the germline J gene. This chain links TRBV5-1 with TRBJ2-5; 10 bases are a match to TRBD1. Per the germline V gene, CDR1 is SGHRS and CDR2 is YFSETQ. The CDR3 runs to 16 residues. The V segment lost 0 bases and the J segment 1 base; nucleotides outside the gene matches: 3. This CDR3 is CASSLGTGGGQETQYF. CDR3 bases read: TGCGCCAGCAGCTTGGGGACAGGGGGGGGCCAAGAGACC.